This entry lists 13 T cell receptor beta chains sequenced from one sample in a study of control samples from healthy donors and cancer patients. This table comes from immunoSEQ multiplex PCR, and its TCRdb copy is limited to in-frame clones, with some not included. The data hold approximately 110,000 clones, with 90% to 95% observed a single time. The specimen was blood. All receptors derive from a young woman in good health.

The genes are TRBV5-6 and TRBJ2-2; D remains unclear. The CDR3 is made up of 14 amino acids. Trimming left V 0 bases short and J 7 bases short, with 10 bases between. Germline lookup yields CDR1 SGHDT and CDR2 YYEEEE. The CDR3: CASSLAAYHGELFF. The CDR3 coding sequence is TGTGCCAGCAGCTTGGCCGCGTACCACGGGGAGCTGTTTTTT.

The genes are TRBV9 and TRBJ2-1; D unclear. V lost 4 bases to trimming and J lost 4 bases, with 15 bases between them. Germline V gene lookup returns CDR1 SGDLS and CDR2 YYNGEE. The CDR3 extends over 15 amino acids. The CDR3, as DNA: TGTGCCAGCAGCCCACTTCCTAGTCAGTACAATGAGCAGTTCTTC. Translation gives CASSPLPSQYNEQFF.

The chain is built from TRBV25-1 and TRBJ2-6; D is possibly TRBD1 (6 bases). The length of the CDR3 is 17 residues. CDR1 and CDR2 (germline): MGHDK, SYGVNS. V was cut by 2 bases and J by 4 bases, with 15 bases left in between. The CDR3 loop reads CASSETLGTTGANVLTF. As DNA, the CDR3 is TGTGCCAGCAGTGAAACCCTCGGGACAACCGGGGCCAACGTCCTGACTTTC.

J is TRBJ1-1 and V is TRBV7-3, with D uncertain. V dropped 3 bases and J dropped 0 bases, with 5 bases sitting between them. The germline CDR1 and CDR2 sequences are SGHTA and FQGTGA. The CDR3 has 13 amino acids. In DNA form, the CDR3 reads TGTGCCAGCAGCTTTCGCATGAACACTGAAGCTTTCTTT. Translating gives CASSFRMNTEAFF.

This clone was seen just once. The chain uses TRBV4-1 and TRBJ2-1, with 8 bases lining up with TRBD2. The CDR3 length is 14 residues. V was pared by 4 bases and J by 6 bases, with 5 bases of the junction left unmatched. CDR1 and CDR2 from the germline V gene are MGHRA and YSYEKL. The CDR3 DNA reads TGCGCCAGCAGCCCTAGACTAGCGAGCAATGAGCAGTTCTTC. Its translation is CASSPRLASNEQFF.

The V gene is TRBV6-2 or TRBV6-3, the J gene TRBJ2-3; 10 bases agree with TRBD1. V trimming: 5 bases; J trimming: 6 bases; junction bases outside the gene matches: 11. Germline CDR1 MNHEY, CDR2 SVGEGT. The CDR3 loop spans 16 amino acids. CDR3 residues: CASSPAMDRGRDTQYF. CDR3 sequence (DNA): TGTGCCAGCAGTCCCGCTATGGACAGGGGGAGGGATACGCAGTATTTT.

The V and J genes are TRBV2 and TRBJ2-1, with 7 bases fitting TRBD2. Trimming cost V 3 bases and J 6 bases; bases outside gene matches: 8. Germline-derived CDR1 and CDR2 are SNHLY and FYNNEI. The CDR3 extends over 15 amino acids. DNA for the CDR3: TGTGCCAGCAGTGATTGGGACTACCCGTCCAATGAGCAGTTCTTC. Translating gives CASSDWDYPSNEQFF.

J is TRBJ1-1 and V is TRBV4-3; TRBD1 might be the D (6 bases). The CDR3 spans 13 residues. The V and J ends lost 4 bases and 3 bases respectively, with 9 bases between them. The germline gives CDR1 LGHNA, CDR2 YSLEER. CDR3 DNA sequence: TGCGCCAGCAGCCCCAGGGGAGACACTGAAGCTTTCTTT. Translating it yields CASSPRGDTEAFF.

Here the CDR3 reads CASSADGINYGYTF. The CDR3 DNA follows: TGTGCCAGCAGCGCGGACGGGATTAACTATGGCTACACCTTC. V gene TRBV9 combines with J gene TRBJ1-2; no clear D gene. CDR3 length equals 14 residues. Germline CDR1 is SGDLS and CDR2 is YYNGEE. Trimming shortened V by 3 bases and J by 1 base, and 10 bases separated the two germline ends.

The V gene is TRBV5-1, the J gene TRBJ2-3, with 7 bases fitting TRBD2. CDR1 SGHRS and CDR2 YFSETQ come from the germline V gene. The V gene end was trimmed by 4 bases and the J gene end by 6 bases; junction bases not matched to a gene: 8. The CDR3 loop spans 14 amino acids. The CDR3 DNA is TGCGCCAGCAGCCCCCGGGGGGTTTCGGATACGCAGTATTTT. Translating gives CASSPRGVSDTQYF.

This clone has just one count. This chain links TRBV9 with TRBJ1-2, with 7 bases identical to TRBD1. V gave up 3 bases and J gave up 7 bases; unmatched junction bases: 9. This CDR3 is 14 amino acids long. Germline values: CDR1 SGDLS, CDR2 YYNGEE. The CDR3 DNA is TGTGCCAGCAGCGCCCGACAGGGTAGCCGTGGCTACACCTTC. Amino acids: CASSARQGSRGYTF.

The CDR3 nucleotides read TGCGCCAGCAGCCAAGGGACTACCAACACCGGGGAGCTGTTTTTT. Translated: CASSQGTTNTGELFF. The rearrangement uses TRBV4-3 and TRBJ2-2; D possibly corresponds to TRBD2 (6 bases). V was trimmed by 1 base and J by 2 bases, leaving 8 bases between them. Germline V CDR1 and CDR2: LGHNA, YSLEER. The CDR3 covers 15 residues.

V usage is TRBV4-3 and J usage is TRBJ1-1, with 8 positions matching TRBD1. Germline V gives CDR1 LGHNA, CDR2 YSLEER. There are 15 residues in the CDR3. Trimming at V came to 3 bases and at J to 7 bases, leaving 10 bases not matched to a gene. CDR3 coding DNA: TGCGCCAGCAGCCACTACGACAGGGGAGGCGATGAAGCTTTCTTT. Protein: CASSHYDRGGDEAFF.